This paragraph covers one T cell receptor beta chain sequence. Its antigen is still unknown. This entry comes from a study of shared clonotypes between healthy human individuals. Recent vaccinations or acute infections were absent in the healthy HIV-negative adult donors. The authors distributed each subset's genomic DNA evenly over several immunoSEQ plates. Here immunoSEQ multiplex PCR was the method, and the copy in TCRdb shows in-frame clones only, minus some. Among about 480,000 clones listed, around 74% were seen once. The CDR3 spans 16 residues. CDR1 is KGHSH and CDR2 is LQKENI in the germline V gene. Trimming stripped 6 bases from V and 3 bases from J, with 17 bases between. Study outcomes and limitations: Genetic and exposure-history diversity was limited by the few donors.

This clonotype was obtained from a woman in her 40s in good health. Some clones in this sample may be carry-over from other donors' samples. This chain uses TRBV18 with TRBJ1-4; D is ambiguous. Sequenced: PBMCs. The CDR3 region is CASSTLAGRANEKLFF. CDR3 DNA: TGTGCCAGCTCGACGTTGGCCGGCCGCGCTAATGAAAAACTGTTTTTT.